This T cell receptor (beta chain) was identified in a study of cytomegalovirus exposure and HLA in healthy donors. Study-wide points: Upon later analysis, TCR association rates were observed to vary by HLA locus, being highest for DRB1 and lowest for HLA-C. For presence/absence analyses, sequencing depth was assumed to be roughly uniform across donors.

Concerning this clone itself: Its antigen is as yet unknown.

In the PCR, 60 Vbeta and 13 Jbeta primers were used. Libraries were prepared by immunoSEQ multiplex PCR; TCRdb keeps only in-frame clonotypes and omits some of them. The profile shows roughly 190,000 clones, about nine tenths of them singletons. Germline CDR1 is SGHRS and CDR2 is YFSETQ. The CDR3 is 13 amino acids. The sequence came from a boy aged 2 to 9 in good health and CMV-seronegative. The specimen was PBMCs. The V gene is TRBV5-1, the J gene TRBJ2-5; D is uncertain. The J call may be faulty, since TRBJ2-7 better matches the DNA end. The CDR3 sequence is CASSLDRPHEQYF. The CDR3 coding sequence is TGCGCCAGCAGCTTGGACCGTCCCCACGAGCAGTACTTC.